The 28 T cell receptor beta chains presented below share a single source sample, sequenced in a study of human T cells and chemical hapten exposure. TCRdb re-called the RACE reads through MiXCR, storing one row per CDR3 protein. The repertoire includes roughly 260,000 distinct CDR3 sequences, more than 6.5% of them detected once, and approximately 2.3% sits in the top ten. Time point given: pre-sensitization, week 0. Noted treatment: therapeutic diphenylcyclopropenone sensitization with weekly scalp DPC. The source was whole blood, collected in connection with sensitization to the hapten diphenylcyclopropenone (DPC). These receptors were obtained from a woman aged 40 to 49 with alopecia areata. Some clones in this sample may be carry-over from other donors' samples.

This clonotype was seen a handful of times. V usage is TRBV5-6 and J usage is TRBJ2-3; TRBD1 matches 8 bases. Germline lookup yields CDR1 SGHDT and CDR2 YYEEEE. The junction had 10 bases not matched to a gene; V was cut back by 0 bases and J by 4 bases. The CDR3 length is 17 residues. This CDR3 is CASSLAGGWSSADTQYF. The DNA for the CDR3 is TGTGCCAGCAGCTTGGCAGGGGGCTGGTCTAGCGCAGATACGCAGTATTTT.

V and J are TRBV28 and TRBJ1-5, with D maybe TRBD1 (6 bases). Deletions cut 2 bases from V and 7 bases from J, with 18 bases between. The germline V gene encodes CDR1 MDHEN and CDR2 SYDVKM. The CDR3 has 16 amino acids. CDR3 in amino acids: CASSLRSWGGRQPQHF. In DNA form, the CDR3 reads TGTGCCAGCAGTTTACGGTCCTGGGGGGGCAGGCAGCCCCAGCATTTT.

The V call is TRBV6-4, the J call TRBJ2-2; 8 nucleotides align to TRBD1. The germline CDR1 and CDR2 sequences are MRHNA and SNTAGT. This CDR3 is 14 amino acids long. V lost 5 bases and J lost 4; bases outside the gene matches: 3. DNA of the CDR3: TGTGCCAGCAGTTCACAGGGGGGCACCGGGGAGCTGTTTTTT. Encoded protein: CASSSQGGTGELFF.

This clonotype came up many times. The V and J genes are TRBV4-2 and TRBJ1-4; possible D gene TRBD1, 5 bases. The CDR3 length is 18 residues. The germline CDR1 and CDR2 sequences are LGHNA and YNFKEQ. V was clipped by 0 bases and J by 3 bases, with 17 bases between them. Here the CDR3 reads CASSQDNSRAGSNEKLFF. CDR3 nucleotide sequence: TGTGCCAGCAGCCAAGATAATAGTCGGGCAGGGTCTAATGAAAAACTGTTTTTT.

In this sample, this clonotype turned up a few times. V usage is TRBV5-1 and J usage is TRBJ2-1, with 9 bases matching TRBD1. The CDR3 contains 15 residues. Losses at the gene ends were 3 bases for V and 4 bases for J; bases not matched to a gene: 5. Germline assignment: CDR1 SGHRS and CDR2 YFSETQ. In DNA form, the CDR3 reads TGCGCCAGCAGCTCAACAGGGGGCCTATACAATGAGCAGTTCTTC. Residues: CASSSTGGLYNEQFF.

This clonotype has a count of ten or more. This chain joins TRBV9 and TRBJ2-1; D gene uncertain. CDR1 is SGDLS and CDR2 is YYNGEE in the germline V gene. V dropped 7 bases and J dropped 4 bases, with 15 bases sitting between them. This CDR3 is built from 14 residues. In DNA, the CDR3 is TGTGCCAGCTCCCCCGGAACGTCTTACAATGAGCAGTTCTTC. It translates to CASSPGTSYNEQFF.

This clonotype showed up just a few times. CDR3 region: CSARAGSGGTDTQYF. In DNA, the CDR3 is TGCAGTGCTAGAGCCGGGAGCGGGGGCACAGATACGCAGTATTTT. J is TRBJ2-3 and V is TRBV20-1, with TRBD2 matching 7 bases. The ends lost 1 base at V and 1 base at J; junction bases unmatched: 5. Germline-derived CDR1 and CDR2 are DFQATT and SNEGSKA (reference sequence). CDR3 size: 15 residues.

This chain connects TRBV27 to TRBJ2-3; 10 positions match TRBD2. The CDR3 has 15 residues. CDR1 MNHEY and CDR2 SMNVEV come from the germline V gene (reference sequence). With 8 bases clipped from V and 0 bases from J, the junction kept 5 bases outside the gene matches. The CDR3 reads CASLKREGSTDTQYF. The CDR3 DNA follows: TGTGCCAGCCTCAAGCGGGAGGGGAGCACAGATACGCAGTATTTT.

This clonotype was seen at least ten times. This chain uses TRBV6-6 with TRBJ1-4; 7 nucleotides agree with TRBD1. This CDR3 spans 13 amino acids. Germline V gene sequence: CDR1 MNHNY, CDR2 SVGAGI (reference sequence). The trim removed 9 bases at V and 5 bases at J, leaving 6 bases unmatched. The CDR3 loop reads CASYRGSNEKLFF. In DNA form, the CDR3 reads TGTGCCAGTTACAGGGGTTCGAATGAAAAACTGTTTTTT.

This clonotype was detected many times. The J gene is TRBJ1-2, the V gene TRBV20-1, with D possibly matching TRBD1 (6 bases). The CDR3 has 15 residues. V was clipped by 4 bases and J by 4 bases, with 19 bases between them. Germline V gives CDR1 DFQATT, CDR2 SNEGSKA (reference sequence). The CDR3 region has the DNA TGCAGTGCTACCCCCTCACAGGGTTTCCGCTATGGCTACACCTTC. Amino acids: CSATPSQGFRYGYTF.

This clonotype was detected ten times or more. The genes are TRBV24-1 and TRBJ1-5; D is possibly TRBD1 (5 bases). V was cut by 4 bases and J by 2 bases, with 8 bases left in between. The CDR3 extends over 14 amino acids. Germline loops: CDR1 KGHDR, CDR2 SFDVKD. CDR3 in amino acids: CATSEGDRNQPQHF. The CDR3 nucleotides are TGTGCCACCAGTGAAGGGGACCGCAATCAGCCCCAGCATTTT.

The gene calls are TRBV21-1 and TRBJ1-5. TRBV21-1 is designated a pseudogene. The CDR3 contains 14 residues. CDR3 region: CASSKRAGDQPQHF. CDR3 coding DNA: TGTGCCAGCAGCAAGAGGGCCGGGGATCAGCCCCAGCATTTT.

A few counts support this clonotype. This chain connects TRBV7-8 to TRBJ1-4, with 7 bases aligning to TRBD1. Germline V gene lookup returns CDR1 SGHVS and CDR2 FQNEAQ. CDR3 length: 15 amino acids. The V segment lost 5 bases and the J segment 8 bases; nucleotides outside the gene matches: 11. CDR3 region: CASSPATGREEKLFF. DNA for the CDR3: TGTGCCAGCAGCCCAGCGACAGGGCGGGAAGAAAAACTGTTTTTT.

This clonotype was recorded at least ten times. The chain is built from TRBV28 and TRBJ2-7; D is undetermined. The V and J ends lost 3 bases and 4 bases respectively, with 7 bases between them. Germline V gene lookup returns CDR1 MDHEN and CDR2 SYDVKM. CDR3 length equals 12 residues. CDR3: CASSLVGYEQYF. The CDR3 DNA reads as TGTGCCAGCAGTTTGGTCGGGTACGAGCAGTACTTC.

This clonotype was seen only a few times. The CDR3 reads CASSYSFGAQYF. Here the CDR3 DNA reads TGTGCCAGCAGTTACTCGTTTGGGGCGCAGTACTTC. The rearrangement joins TRBV6-2 or TRBV6-3 to TRBJ2-7; D perhaps matches TRBD1 (5 bases). Germline loops: CDR1 MNHEY, CDR2 SVGEGT. The CDR3 runs to 12 residues. V lost 0 bases, J lost 9 bases, and 9 bases lay in between.

This clonotype was seen a handful of times. This chain uses TRBV7-3 with TRBJ2-3; TRBD2 aligns across 9 bases. This CDR3 is 15 amino acids long. Trimming at V came to 6 bases and at J to 2 bases, leaving 6 bases not matched to a gene. Per the germline V gene, CDR1 is SGHTA and CDR2 is FQGTGA. For the CDR3, the DNA is TGTGCCAGCAGTCCGGCTAGCGGGACCACAGATACGCAGTATTTT. This sequence encodes CASSPASGTTDTQYF.

There are a few counts of this clonotype. This chain links TRBV19 with TRBJ2-1, with a possible D match to TRBD2 (6 bases). Germline assignment: CDR1 LNHDA and CDR2 SQIVND (reference sequence). The CDR3 contains 15 residues. V shed 3 bases and J shed 6 bases, with 15 bases lying between them. The CDR3 reads CASSIAFGTPNEQFF. The DNA for the CDR3 is TGTGCCAGTAGTATCGCCTTCGGGACTCCCAATGAGCAGTTCTTC. The full variable domain, its missing parts supplied by reference TRBV19 and TRBJ2-1, is DGGITQSPKYLFRKEGQNVTLSCEQNLNHDAMYWYRQDPGQGLRLIYYSQIVNDFQKGDIAEGYSVSREKKESFPLTVTSAQKNPTAFYLCASSIAFGTPNEQFFGPGTRLTVL.

The DNA for the CDR3 is TGTGCCAGCAAACGACAGGGTCAAGGCTACACCTTC. This encodes CASKRQGQGYTF. V and J are TRBV28 and TRBJ1-2; 7 nucleotides match TRBD1. Trimming took 7 bases from V and 8 from J; bases not matched to a gene: 7. Per the germline V gene, CDR1 is MDHEN and CDR2 is SYDVKM. The CDR3 length is 12 residues.

This clonotype showed up many times. The chain couples TRBV6-5 to TRBJ1-2; D is perhaps TRBD1 (6 bases). CDR1 is MNHEY and CDR2 is SVGAGI in the germline V gene. V shed 0 bases and J shed 7 bases, with 18 bases lying between them. The CDR3 runs 16 residues. The CDR3 bases are TGTGCCAGCAGTTACTCGGTCCAGGGGACTCATAGTGGCTACACCTTC. It codes for CASSYSVQGTHSGYTF.

The chain has TRBV7-2 and TRBJ1-3; 7 positions agree with TRBD1. Germline V gene data show CDR1 as SGHTA and CDR2 as FQGNSA. V trimming: 3 bases; J trimming: 0 bases; junction bases outside the gene matches: 2. The CDR3 spans 15 residues. CDR3: CASSLQGVSGNTIYF. The CDR3 nucleotides read TGTGCCAGCAGCTTGCAGGGGGTCTCTGGAAACACCATATATTTT.

This clonotype has at least ten counts. The chain joins TRBV3-1 to TRBJ2-3, with D hard to call. CDR1 LGHDT and CDR2 YNNKEL come from the germline V gene (reference sequence). V shed 0 bases and J shed 0 bases, with 13 bases lying between them. The CDR3 length is 17 residues. CDR3 bases: TGTGCCAGCAGCCAAGATCCCCCCGAGACTAGCACAGATACGCAGTATTTT. It translates to CASSQDPPETSTDTQYF.

This clonotype was observed many times. The CDR3 region is CASSPRQGVSNQPQHF. CDR3 sequence (DNA): TGTGCCAGCAGTCCCAGACAGGGGGTTAGCAATCAGCCCCAGCATTTT. This chain connects TRBV27 to TRBJ1-5, with 9 positions matching TRBD1. V was clipped by 5 bases and J by 0 bases; unmatched bases: 5. CDR1 is MNHEY and CDR2 is SMNVEV in the germline V gene (reference sequence). The CDR3 consists of 16 residues.

This clonotype was seen a handful of times. The chain uses TRBV12-3 or TRBV12-4 and TRBJ2-6; possible D gene TRBD1, 6 bases. Trimming pared 4 bases from V and 7 bases from J, leaving 14 bases between. The CDR3 contains 15 residues. The CDR3 region has the DNA TGTGCCAGCAGTTCCCGACAGGTCCGTGCCAACGTCCTGACTTTC. It codes for CASSSRQVRANVLTF.

This clonotype was seen ten or more times. J is TRBJ2-1 and V is TRBV20-1; D is undetermined. The CDR3 runs 13 residues. V was pared by 4 bases and J by 0 bases, with 7 bases between. Germline V gives CDR1 DFQATT, CDR2 SNEGSKA (reference sequence). The chain's CDR3 is CSAIDVSYNEQFF. In DNA form, the CDR3 reads TGCAGTGCTATAGACGTCTCCTACAATGAGCAGTTCTTC.

CDR3 amino acids: CASSFGGLGGPQHF. Here the CDR3 DNA reads TGTGCCAGCAGTTTTGGGGGGCTCGGTGGTCCCCAGCATTTT. This chain connects TRBV28 to TRBJ1-5; TRBD1 is a possible D gene (6 bases). V lost 3 bases and J lost 10, with 16 bases in between. The CDR3 is made up of 14 amino acids. From germline, CDR1 is MDHEN and CDR2 SYDVKM.

This clonotype turned up a few times. The V and J genes are TRBV20-1 and TRBJ2-7; no clear D. Trimming pared 6 bases from V and 0 bases from J, leaving 15 bases between. The CDR3 loop spans 14 amino acids. Germline V gene lookup returns CDR1 DFQATT and CDR2 SNEGSKA (reference sequence). The CDR3 nucleotides read TGCAGTGCGTCGGGCTTCTACAGCTCCTACGAGCAGTACTTC. Translation: CSASGFYSSYEQYF.

J is TRBJ2-1 and V is TRBV7-9; the D is unclear. Germline V lookup: CDR1 SEHNR, CDR2 FQNEAQ (reference sequence). The CDR3 consists of 15 residues. The V gene lost 3 bases and the J gene lost 3 bases, with 12 bases spanning the gap. The CDR3 reads CASSFSLGYYNEQFF. The CDR3 bases are TGTGCCAGCAGCTTCAGTCTAGGATACTACAATGAGCAGTTCTTC.

This rearrangement joins TRBV6-2 or TRBV6-3 to TRBJ2-7; no reliable D call. Germline V gives CDR1 MNHEY, CDR2 SVGEGT. V was trimmed by 4 bases and J by 6 bases, leaving 19 bases between them. The CDR3 is 15 residues long. Here the CDR3 DNA reads TGTGCCAGCAGTTCCCCGCCCAGGTCGAGCCGCGAGCAGTACTTC. Translation gives CASSSPPRSSREQYF.